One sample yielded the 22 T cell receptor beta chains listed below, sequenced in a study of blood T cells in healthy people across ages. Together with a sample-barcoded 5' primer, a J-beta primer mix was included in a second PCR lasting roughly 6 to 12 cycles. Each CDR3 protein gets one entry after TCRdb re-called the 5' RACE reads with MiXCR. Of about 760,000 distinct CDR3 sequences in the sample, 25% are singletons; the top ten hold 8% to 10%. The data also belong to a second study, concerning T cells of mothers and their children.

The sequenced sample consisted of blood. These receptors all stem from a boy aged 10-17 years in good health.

CDR3: CASSLAGPSNQPQHF. As DNA, the CDR3 is TGTGCCAGCAGCTTAGCAGGGCCTAGCAATCAGCCCCAGCATTTT. The V call is TRBV7-9, the J call TRBJ1-5; D is ambiguous. This CDR3 is built from 15 residues. V was pared by 0 bases and J by 0 bases, with 6 bases between. Germline CDR1 is SEHNR and CDR2 is FQNEAQ (reference sequence).

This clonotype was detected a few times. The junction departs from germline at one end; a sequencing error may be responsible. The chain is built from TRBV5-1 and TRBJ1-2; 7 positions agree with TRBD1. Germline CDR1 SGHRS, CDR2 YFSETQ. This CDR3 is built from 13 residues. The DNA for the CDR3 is TGCGCCAGCAGCCCCGGGACAGACTATGGCTGCACCTTC. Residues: CASSPGTDYGCTF.

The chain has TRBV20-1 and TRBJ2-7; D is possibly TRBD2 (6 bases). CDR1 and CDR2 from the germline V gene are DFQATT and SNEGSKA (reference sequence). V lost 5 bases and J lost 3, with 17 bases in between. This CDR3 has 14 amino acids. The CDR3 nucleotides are TGCAGTGCTGTACCGGGACTTGGTATCTACGAGCAGTACTTC. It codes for CSAVPGLGIYEQYF.

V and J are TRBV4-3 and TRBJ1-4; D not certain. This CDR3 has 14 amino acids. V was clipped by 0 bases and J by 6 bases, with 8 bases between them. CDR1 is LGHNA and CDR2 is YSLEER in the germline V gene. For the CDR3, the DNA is TGCGCCAGCAGCCAAGACAGTTACCATGAAAAACTGTTTTTT. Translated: CASSQDSYHEKLFF.

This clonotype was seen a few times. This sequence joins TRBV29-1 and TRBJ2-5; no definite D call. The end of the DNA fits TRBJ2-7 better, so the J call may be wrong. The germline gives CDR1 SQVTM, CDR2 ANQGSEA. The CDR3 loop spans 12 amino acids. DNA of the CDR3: TGCAGCGTTGAAGGGGTAACCTACGAGCAGTACTTC. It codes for CSVEGVTYEQYF.

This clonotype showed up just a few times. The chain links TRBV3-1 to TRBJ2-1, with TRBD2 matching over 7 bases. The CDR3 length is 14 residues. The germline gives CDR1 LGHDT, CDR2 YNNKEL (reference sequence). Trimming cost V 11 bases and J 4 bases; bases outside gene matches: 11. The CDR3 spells CASGPGAGYNEQFF. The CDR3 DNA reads TGTGCCTCAGGGCCTGGAGCGGGGTACAATGAGCAGTTCTTC.

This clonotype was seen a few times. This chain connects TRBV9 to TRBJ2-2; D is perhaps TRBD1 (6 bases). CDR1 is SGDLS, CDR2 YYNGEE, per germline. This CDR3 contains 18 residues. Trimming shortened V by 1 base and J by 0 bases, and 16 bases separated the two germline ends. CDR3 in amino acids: CASSVTITGTTNTGELFF. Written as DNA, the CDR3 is TGTGCCAGCAGCGTAACAATTACCGGGACAACGAACACCGGGGAGCTGTTTTTT.

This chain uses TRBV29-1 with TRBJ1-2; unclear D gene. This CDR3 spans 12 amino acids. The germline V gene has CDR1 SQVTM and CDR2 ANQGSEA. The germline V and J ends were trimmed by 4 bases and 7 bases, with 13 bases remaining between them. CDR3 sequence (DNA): TGCAGCGTTGTCTATTGGGAGGGTGGCTACACCTTC. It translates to CSVVYWEGGYTF.

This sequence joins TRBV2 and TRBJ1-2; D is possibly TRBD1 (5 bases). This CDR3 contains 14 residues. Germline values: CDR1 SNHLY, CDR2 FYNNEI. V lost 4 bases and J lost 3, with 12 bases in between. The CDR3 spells CASSGGQGYYGYTF. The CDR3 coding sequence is TGTGCCAGCAGTGGTGGGCAGGGCTACTATGGCTACACCTTC.

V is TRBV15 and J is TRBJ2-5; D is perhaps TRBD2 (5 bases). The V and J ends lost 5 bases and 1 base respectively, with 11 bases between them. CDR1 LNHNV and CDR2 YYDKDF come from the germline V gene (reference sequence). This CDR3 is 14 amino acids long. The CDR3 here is CATSPGGSQETQYF. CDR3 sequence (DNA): TGTGCCACCAGCCCAGGAGGATCCCAAGAGACCCAGTACTTC.

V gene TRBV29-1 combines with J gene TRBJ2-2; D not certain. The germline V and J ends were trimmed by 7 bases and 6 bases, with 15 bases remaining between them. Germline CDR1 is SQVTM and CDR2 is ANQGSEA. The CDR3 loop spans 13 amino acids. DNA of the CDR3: TGCAGCGCCAGCCGGGTAGAGGCCGGGGAGCTGTTTTTT. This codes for CSASRVEAGELFF.

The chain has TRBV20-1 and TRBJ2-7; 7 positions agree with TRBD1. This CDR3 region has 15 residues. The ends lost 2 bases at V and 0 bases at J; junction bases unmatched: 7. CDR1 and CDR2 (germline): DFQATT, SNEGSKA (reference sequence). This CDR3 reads CSARSPGQSSYEQYF. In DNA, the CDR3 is TGCAGTGCTAGAAGCCCGGGACAGAGCTCCTACGAGCAGTACTTC.

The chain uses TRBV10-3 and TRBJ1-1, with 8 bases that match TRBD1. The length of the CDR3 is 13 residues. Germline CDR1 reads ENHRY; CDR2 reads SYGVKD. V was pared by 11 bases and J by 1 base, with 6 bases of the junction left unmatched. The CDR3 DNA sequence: TGTGCCTCTTGGACAGGGTCGAACACTGAAGCTTTCTTT. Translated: CASWTGSNTEAFF.

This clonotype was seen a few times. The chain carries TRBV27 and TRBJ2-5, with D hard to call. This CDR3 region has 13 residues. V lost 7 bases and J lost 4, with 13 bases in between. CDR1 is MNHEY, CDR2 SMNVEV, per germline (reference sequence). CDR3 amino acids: CASTSYKGETQYF. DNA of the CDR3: TGTGCCAGCACCAGTTACAAGGGAGAGACCCAGTACTTC.

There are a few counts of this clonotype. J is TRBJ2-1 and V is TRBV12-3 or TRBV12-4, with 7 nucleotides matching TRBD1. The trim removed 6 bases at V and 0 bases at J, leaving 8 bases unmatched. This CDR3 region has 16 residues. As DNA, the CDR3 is TGTGCCAGCAGGTTACGAGGGGGCACCTCCTACAATGAGCAGTTCTTC. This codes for CASRLRGGTSYNEQFF.

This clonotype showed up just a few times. The CDR3 coding sequence is TGTGCCAGCAGCTTAGCCCAAGGGGGGTCCTACGAGCAGTACTTC. It specifies CASSLAQGGSYEQYF. The chain is built from TRBV7-6 and TRBJ2-5; D may match TRBD1 or TRBD2 (6 bases each). The last part of the DNA fits TRBJ2-7 better; the J call may be wrong. The germline CDR1 and CDR2 sequences are SGHVS and FNYEAQ. The CDR3 is made up of 15 amino acids.

This CDR3 is CRLMGVPYNEQFF. CDR3 bases: TGCAGGTTGATGGGGGTGCCCTACAATGAGCAGTTCTTC. This rearrangement joins TRBV29-1 to TRBJ2-1, with D possibly called TRBD1 or TRBD2 (5 bases each). The CDR3 is 13 amino acids. CDR1 is SQVTM and CDR2 is ANQGSEA in the germline V gene.

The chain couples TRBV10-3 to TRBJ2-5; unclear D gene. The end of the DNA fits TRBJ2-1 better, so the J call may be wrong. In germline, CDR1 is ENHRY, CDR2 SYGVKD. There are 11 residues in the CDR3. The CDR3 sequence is CAISRKNEQFF. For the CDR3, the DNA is TGTGCCATCAGCCGTAAAAATGAGCAGTTCTTC.

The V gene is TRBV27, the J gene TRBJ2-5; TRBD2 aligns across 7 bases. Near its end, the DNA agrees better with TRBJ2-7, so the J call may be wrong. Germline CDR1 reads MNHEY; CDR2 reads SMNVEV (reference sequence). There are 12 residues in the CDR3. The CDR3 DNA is TGTGCCAGCCGGGACTATGCCTACGAGCAGTACTTC. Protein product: CASRDYAYEQYF.

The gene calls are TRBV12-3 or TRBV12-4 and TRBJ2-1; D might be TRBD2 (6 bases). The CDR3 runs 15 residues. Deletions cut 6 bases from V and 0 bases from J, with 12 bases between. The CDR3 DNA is TGTGCCAGCAGGGGACTTCCGAGCTCCTACAATGAGCAGTTCTTC. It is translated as CASRGLPSSYNEQFF.

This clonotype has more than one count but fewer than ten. The CDR3 bases are TGTGCCAGCACCGCCCTCCTAGATACGCAGTATTTT. It encodes CASTALLDTQYF. The chain joins TRBV6-1 to TRBJ2-3, with D unresolved. This CDR3 is built from 12 residues. Germline assignment: CDR1 MNHNS and CDR2 SASEGT. Trimming took 7 bases from V and 5 from J, leaving 10 bases between them.

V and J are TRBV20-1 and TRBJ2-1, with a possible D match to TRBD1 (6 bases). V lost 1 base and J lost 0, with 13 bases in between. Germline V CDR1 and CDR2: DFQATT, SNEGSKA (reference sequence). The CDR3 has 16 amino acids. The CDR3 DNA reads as TGCAGTGCTAGAGTCGGGACACCCCGCTCCTACAATGAGCAGTTCTTC. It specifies CSARVGTPRSYNEQFF.